These T cell receptor beta chains were read from a single sample in a study of T cell repertoires in cytomegalovirus infection. Their recognized antigens are unknown. TCRdb ran MiXCR on the reads and lists one entry per CDR3 protein. The sample lists about 500,000 distinct CDR3 sequences; roughly a third were seen once. The sequences come from cultured PBMCs, collected from culture after CMV antigen stimulation. The receptor source for this set is a human donor in good health (CMV status not recorded). Some clones in this sample may be carry-over from other donors' samples. Each CDR3 is given with its conserved first and last residue. The order of the fields is CDR3 DNA, CDR3 protein, CDR3 length, V gene, clone size, D gene, J gene. A D gene is named only where the DNA matches it firmly. Clone size is given for some rows only: seen once, a few or many times, or a class if the clone is expanded.

cdr3_nt: TGTGCCAGCAGTTACTGGTCCCCCATGGGAGCGGGGTACAATGAGCAGTTCTTC
cdr3_aa: CASSYWSPMGAGYNEQFF
cdr3_length: 18
v_call: TRBV6-2/TRBV6-3
clone_size: NA
d_call: TRBD2
j_call: TRBJ2-1

cdr3_nt: TGTGCCAGCAGCCGCGGACTAGCGGGAGATGGAGATACGCAGTATTTT
cdr3_aa: CASSRGLAGDGDTQYF
cdr3_length: 16
v_call: TRBV7-9
clone_size: few
d_call: TRBD2
j_call: TRBJ2-3

cdr3_nt: TGTGCCAGCAGCTTTCCCGTGGGACACACCGGGGAGCTGTTTTTT
cdr3_aa: CASSFPVGHTGELFF
cdr3_length: 15
v_call: TRBV7-9
clone_size: NA
d_call: NA
j_call: TRBJ2-2

cdr3_nt: TGTGCCAGCAGCCAAGATTGGGCGGGGTTCAGAAGCACAGATACGCAGTATTTT
cdr3_aa: CASSQDWAGFRSTDTQYF
cdr3_length: 18
v_call: TRBV14
clone_size: NA
d_call: NA
j_call: TRBJ2-3

cdr3_nt: TGTGCCAGCAGTTCGGCCACAGTGAACACCGGGGAGCTGTTTTTT
cdr3_aa: CASSSATVNTGELFF
cdr3_length: 15
v_call: TRBV6-2/TRBV6-3
clone_size: NA
d_call: NA
j_call: TRBJ2-2

cdr3_nt: TGTGCCAGTAGGCTCCCCTGGGTAGAGAACACTGAAGCTTTCTTT
cdr3_aa: CASRLPWVENTEAFF
cdr3_length: 15
v_call: TRBV19
clone_size: NA
d_call: NA
j_call: TRBJ1-1

cdr3_nt: TGTGCCAGCAGCTTCGGGGCTGCGAGAGAGACCCAGTACTTC
cdr3_aa: CASSFGAARETQYF
cdr3_length: 14
v_call: TRBV7-3
clone_size: NA
d_call: NA
j_call: TRBJ2-5

cdr3_nt: TGCAGCGTGGGAGGACAGGGAATAATCGGCTACACCTTC
cdr3_aa: CSVGGQGIIGYTF
cdr3_length: 13
v_call: TRBV29-1
clone_size: few
d_call: TRBD1
j_call: TRBJ1-2

cdr3_nt: TGTGCCAGCAGTTACTCTGCGGGAGGGCCGAACACCGGGGAGCTGTTTTTT
cdr3_aa: CASSYSAGGPNTGELFF
cdr3_length: 17
v_call: TRBV6-2/TRBV6-3
clone_size: few
d_call: TRBD2
j_call: TRBJ2-2

cdr3_nt: TGTGCCAACTGGGGGGGAGACGAGCAGTACTTC
cdr3_aa: CANWGGDEQYF
cdr3_length: 11
v_call: TRBV27
clone_size: NA
d_call: TRBD2
j_call: TRBJ2-7

cdr3_nt: TGTGCCAGCAGAAGACTAGCGGGGGTGAACGAGCAGTACTTC
cdr3_aa: CASRRLAGVNEQYF
cdr3_length: 14
v_call: TRBV28
clone_size: NA
d_call: TRBD2
j_call: TRBJ2-7

cdr3_nt: TGTGCCAGCAGCAGACAAAACCCACTAGCGTTCGGGGAGCTGTTTTTT
cdr3_aa: CASSRQNPLAFGELFF
cdr3_length: 16
v_call: TRBV13
clone_size: NA
d_call: TRBD2
j_call: TRBJ2-2

cdr3_nt: TGTGCCAGCAGCCCCACTAAAAGAGGGGAAGCACAAACCTACAATGAGCAGTTCTTC
cdr3_aa: CASSPTKRGEAQTYNEQFF
cdr3_length: 19
v_call: TRBV12-3/TRBV12-4
clone_size: NA
d_call: NA
j_call: TRBJ2-1

cdr3_nt: TGTGCCAGCAGCCCCCAGACTGGAAATGAGCAGTTCTTC
cdr3_aa: CASSPQTGNEQFF
cdr3_length: 13
v_call: TRBV9
clone_size: NA
d_call: NA
j_call: TRBJ2-1

cdr3_nt: TGTGCCAGCTCACCAAGTGCTACCTATAATTCACCCCTCCACTTT
cdr3_aa: CASSPSATYNSPLHF
cdr3_length: 15
v_call: TRBV18
clone_size: few
d_call: NA
j_call: TRBJ1-6

cdr3_nt: TGTGCCAGCAGCCGAAAGAGACTGCGGGACAGGAGGTCGAACACTGAAGCTTTCTTT
cdr3_aa: CASSRKRLRDRRSNTEAFF
cdr3_length: 19
v_call: TRBV7-2
clone_size: many
d_call: TRBD1
j_call: TRBJ1-1

cdr3_nt: TGTGCCAGCAGATTACAGGGGAACACTGAAGCTTTCTTT
cdr3_aa: CASRLQGNTEAFF
cdr3_length: 13
v_call: TRBV7-2
clone_size: medium-sized
d_call: NA
j_call: TRBJ1-1

cdr3_nt: TGTGCCAGCAGTTACAGGACTAGCGGAGGGGAGTACTTC
cdr3_aa: CASSYRTSGGEYF
cdr3_length: 13
v_call: TRBV6-6
clone_size: few
d_call: TRBD2
j_call: TRBJ2-7

cdr3_nt: TGTGCCAGCATCGGACTAGCGGGGACCTACGAGCAGTACTTC
cdr3_aa: CASIGLAGTYEQYF
cdr3_length: 14
v_call: TRBV5-6
clone_size: few
d_call: TRBD2
j_call: TRBJ2-7

cdr3_nt: TGCGCCAGCAGCCAAGTAGGGACAGGGGGTATAGCCCTTTACAATGAGCAGTTCTTC
cdr3_aa: CASSQVGTGGIALYNEQFF
cdr3_length: 19
v_call: TRBV4-1
clone_size: few
d_call: TRBD1
j_call: TRBJ2-1

cdr3_nt: TGTGCCAGCAGGCTGGAGCGAGGGACCGGGGAGCTGTTTTTT
cdr3_aa: CASRLERGTGELFF
cdr3_length: 14
v_call: TRBV7-3
clone_size: NA
d_call: NA
j_call: TRBJ2-2

cdr3_nt: TGTGCCAGCAGCGCCCGACAGGGAGCAACTAATGAAAAACTGTTTTTT
cdr3_aa: CASSARQGATNEKLFF
cdr3_length: 16
v_call: TRBV7-2
clone_size: few
d_call: TRBD1
j_call: TRBJ1-4

cdr3_nt: TGTGCCAGCAACAGGGGCGGCACAGATACGCAGTATTTT
cdr3_aa: CASNRGGTDTQYF
cdr3_length: 13
v_call: TRBV6-2/TRBV6-3
clone_size: NA
d_call: TRBD1
j_call: TRBJ2-3